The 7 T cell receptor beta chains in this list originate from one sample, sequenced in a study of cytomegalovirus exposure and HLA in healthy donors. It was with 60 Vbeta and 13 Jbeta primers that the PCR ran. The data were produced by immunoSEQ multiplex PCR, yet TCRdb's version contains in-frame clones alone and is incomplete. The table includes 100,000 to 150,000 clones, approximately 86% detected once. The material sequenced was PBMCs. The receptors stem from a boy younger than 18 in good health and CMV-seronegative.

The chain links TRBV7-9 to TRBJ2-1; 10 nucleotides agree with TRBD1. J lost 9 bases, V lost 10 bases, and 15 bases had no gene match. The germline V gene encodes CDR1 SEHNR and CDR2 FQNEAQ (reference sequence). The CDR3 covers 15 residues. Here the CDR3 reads CATPGADRGSGEQFF. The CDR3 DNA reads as TGTGCCACCCCTGGGGCGGACAGGGGGTCTGGTGAGCAGTTCTTC.

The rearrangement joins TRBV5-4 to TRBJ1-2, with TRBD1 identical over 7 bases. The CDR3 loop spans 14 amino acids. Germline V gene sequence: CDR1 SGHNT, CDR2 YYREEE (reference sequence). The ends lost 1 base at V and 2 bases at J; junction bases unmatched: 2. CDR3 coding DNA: TGTGCCAGCAGCTTGAGGGGACAGAACTATGGCTACACCTTC. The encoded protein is CASSLRGQNYGYTF.

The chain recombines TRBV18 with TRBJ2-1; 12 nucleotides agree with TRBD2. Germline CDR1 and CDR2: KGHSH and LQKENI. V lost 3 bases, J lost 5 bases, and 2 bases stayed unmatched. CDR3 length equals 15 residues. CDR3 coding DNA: TGTGCCAGCTCACCTCGGACTAGCGGGGACAATGAGCAGTTCTTC. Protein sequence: CASSPRTSGDNEQFF.

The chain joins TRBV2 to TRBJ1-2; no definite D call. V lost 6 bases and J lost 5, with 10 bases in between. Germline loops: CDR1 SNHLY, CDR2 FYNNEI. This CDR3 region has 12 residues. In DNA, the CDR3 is TGTGCCAGCAGCCCCGACACGTATGGCTACACCTTC. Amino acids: CASSPDTYGYTF.

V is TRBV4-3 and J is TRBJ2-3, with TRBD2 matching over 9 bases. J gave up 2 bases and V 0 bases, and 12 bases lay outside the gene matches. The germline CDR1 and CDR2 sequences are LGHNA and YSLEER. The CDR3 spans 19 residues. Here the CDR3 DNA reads TGCGCCAGCAGCCAAGAGGTTACTAGCGGGTTTGGTATCACAGATACGCAGTATTTT. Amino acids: CASSQEVTSGFGITDTQYF.

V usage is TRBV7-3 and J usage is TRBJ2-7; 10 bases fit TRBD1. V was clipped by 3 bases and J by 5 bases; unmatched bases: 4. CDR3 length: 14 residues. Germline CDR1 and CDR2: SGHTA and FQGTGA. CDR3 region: CASSLRQGADEQYF. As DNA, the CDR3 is TGTGCCAGCAGCTTGAGACAGGGGGCCGACGAGCAGTACTTC.

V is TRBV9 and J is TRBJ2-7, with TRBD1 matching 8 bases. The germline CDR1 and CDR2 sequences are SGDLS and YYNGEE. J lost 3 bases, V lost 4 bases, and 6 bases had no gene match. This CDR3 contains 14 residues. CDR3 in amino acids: CASSPGDRFYEQYF. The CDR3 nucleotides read TGTGCCAGCAGCCCAGGGGACAGGTTCTACGAGCAGTACTTC.